Sequencing of this T cell receptor beta chain was carried out in a study of blood T cell dynamics during melanoma immunotherapy. On the study more broadly: Patients with metastatic melanoma got pembrolizumab or nivolumab-ipilimumab as first-line care.

The CDR3 is 14 amino acids. DNA loading was fixed at 350 to 450 ng for all bulk PBMC samples. Using immunoSEQ multiplex PCR, the repertoire was profiled, and TCRdb retains in-frame clones only, with some absent. This table holds 8,000 to 10,000 clones, around nine tenths found once. Described time point: pre-treatment baseline. The TCR was taken from a human donor with melanoma. The chain is built from TRBV21-1 and TRBJ2-7. TRBV21-1 is flagged as a pseudogene. Sequenced material: blood, taken from a patient treated with checkpoint blockade. CDR3: CASSKGGTPYEQYF. In DNA, the CDR3 is TGTGCCAGCAGCAAGGGTGGCACTCCATACGAGCAGTACTTC.